One sample yielded the 20 T cell receptor beta chains listed below, sequenced in a study of stem cell transplantation in POMP-related autoinflammatory disease. The repertoire was sequenced with immunoSEQ multiplex PCR; TCRdb's copy has only in-frame clones and lacks some. The sample gives roughly 70,000 clones, just over 90% of which show up once; about 0.71% is in the top ten. The source was CD4+ T cells from PBMCs, collected after stem cell transplantation. These receptors all come from a human patient with POMP-related autoinflammation and immune dysregulation (PRAID). These T cells may partly come from the graft donor.

V usage is TRBV18 and J usage is TRBJ1-5; tentatively, D is TRBD1 (5 bases). The CDR3 is 15 amino acids. Germline V gives CDR1 KGHSH, CDR2 LQKENI. The V gene lost 4 bases and the J gene lost 2 bases, with 12 bases spanning the gap. This CDR3 is CASSRGTVGNQPQHF. The CDR3 DNA is TGTGCCAGCTCACGGGGGACCGTGGGCAATCAGCCCCAGCATTTT.

V is TRBV5-1 and J is TRBJ1-4, with D possibly being TRBD1 (5 bases). V gave up 7 bases and J gave up 0 bases, with 13 bases separating them. CDR1 is SGHRS, CDR2 YFSETQ, per germline. The CDR3 extends over 15 amino acids. CDR3 DNA sequence: TGCGCCAGCGCTTCGGGACCTGCAACTAATGAAAAACTGTTTTTT. This translates into CASASGPATNEKLFF.

The chain carries TRBV5-1 and TRBJ1-1, with D uncertain. This CDR3 is 13 amino acids long. V was shortened by 1 base and J by 2 bases, with 6 bases between the two germline ends. The germline V gene encodes CDR1 SGHRS and CDR2 YFSETQ. The CDR3 DNA sequence: TGCGCCAGCAGCTTGCTCAGAAACACTGAAGCTTTCTTT. Translated: CASSLLRNTEAFF.

The CDR3 loop reads CASSRQGRNTEAFF. CDR3 in DNA: TGTGCCAGCAGTCGACAGGGGCGAAACACTGAAGCTTTCTTT. The chain recombines TRBV2 with TRBJ1-1, with 8 nucleotides matching TRBD1. Trimming cost V 5 bases and J 2 bases; bases outside gene matches: 4. Per the germline V gene, CDR1 is SNHLY and CDR2 is FYNNEI. The CDR3 covers 14 residues.

The chain couples TRBV3-1 (or the pseudogene TRBV3-2) to TRBJ1-1; 7 bases map to TRBD1. The CDR3 consists of 19 residues. Germline-derived CDR1 and CDR2 are LGHDT and YNNKEL (reference sequence). Unmatched junction bases numbered 20, after V lost 4 bases and J lost 3 bases. This CDR3 is CASSPRPTGIIGLYTEAFF. The CDR3 DNA is TGTGCCAGCAGCCCGCGACCGACAGGGATTATTGGGTTATACACTGAAGCTTTCTTT.

This clone showed up just once. The chain joins TRBV29-1 to TRBJ2-3; tentative D call: TRBD1 (5 bases). Germline V CDR1 and CDR2: SQVTM, ANQGSEA. Deletions cut 5 bases from V and 0 bases from J, with 18 bases between. The CDR3 covers 16 residues. The CDR3 here is CSVWVRTRSSTDTQYF. CDR3 nucleotides: TGCAGCGTTTGGGTGAGGACACGCTCTAGCACAGATACGCAGTATTTT.

This chain joins TRBV5-1 and TRBJ1-2, with 8 bases aligning to TRBD1. J was trimmed by 1 base and V by 4 bases; bases with no gene match: 6. The germline V gene has CDR1 SGHRS and CDR2 YFSETQ. The CDR3 has 15 residues. CDR3 nucleotides: TGCGCCAGCAGCCTACAGGGACAGGATAACTATGGCTACACCTTC. It yields the protein CASSLQGQDNYGYTF.

V is TRBV18 and J is TRBJ1-4; no definite D call. This CDR3 has 14 amino acids. Germline CDR1 reads KGHSH; CDR2 reads LQKENI. Trimming took off 4 bases at V and 0 bases at J, with 6 bases between the two ends. CDR3 nucleotide sequence: TGTGCCAGCTCACGGTCAGCAACTAATGAAAAACTGTTTTTT. It is translated as CASSRSATNEKLFF.

V and J are TRBV6-5 and TRBJ2-1; possible D gene TRBD1, 6 bases. In germline, CDR1 is MNHEY, CDR2 SVGAGI. The CDR3 loop spans 12 amino acids. With 6 bases removed from V and 8 bases from J, the gap between germline ends came to 11 bases. The CDR3 nucleotides are TGTGCCAGCAGCCCACAGGGTTATGAGCAGTTCTTC. It specifies CASSPQGYEQFF.

The rearrangement joins TRBV7-2 to TRBJ1-5; 9 bases are shared with TRBD1. The CDR3 is 17 amino acids. Trimming at V came to 1 base and at J to 2 bases, leaving 6 bases not matched to a gene. Germline CDR1 and CDR2: SGHTA and FQGNSA. The CDR3: CASSLGNRGLGNQPQHF. The DNA of the CDR3 is TGTGCCAGCAGCTTAGGGAACAGGGGGCTGGGCAATCAGCCCCAGCATTTT.

J is TRBJ1-1 and V is TRBV5-1; weak D call: TRBD1 (6 bases). CDR1 is SGHRS and CDR2 is YFSETQ in the germline V gene. CDR3 length: 15 amino acids. Trimming pared 6 bases from V and 1 base from J, leaving 16 bases between. The CDR3: CASTNIRGANTEAFF. The CDR3 nucleotides read TGCGCCAGCACCAACATCCGGGGGGCGAACACTGAAGCTTTCTTT.

V is TRBV9 and J is TRBJ2-5, with 13 bases that match TRBD2. This CDR3 contains 15 residues. Germline V CDR1 and CDR2: SGDLS, YYNGEE. The junction had 2 bases not matched to a gene; V was cut back by 3 bases and J by 3 bases. The CDR3 reads CASSDGTSGEETQYF. The CDR3 DNA follows: TGTGCCAGCAGCGACGGGACTAGCGGGGAAGAGACCCAGTACTTC.

The chain carries TRBV18 and TRBJ2-3; 9 bases line up with TRBD2. V lost 3 bases to trimming and J lost 1 base; unmatched junction nucleotides: 11. Germline CDR1 reads KGHSH; CDR2 reads LQKENI. The CDR3 loop spans 18 amino acids. The chain's CDR3 is CASSPSNILAGGTDTQYF. As DNA, the CDR3 is TGTGCCAGCTCACCGAGCAATATATTAGCGGGAGGCACAGATACGCAGTATTTT.

The chain carries TRBV7-2 and TRBJ1-1; 8 nucleotides align to TRBD1. V was pared by 5 bases and J by 1 base, with 3 bases of the junction left unmatched. The CDR3 is made up of 14 amino acids. CDR1 is SGHTA and CDR2 is FQGNSA in the germline V gene. CDR3 DNA sequence: TGTGCCAGCAGCAGCGACAGGGGGAACACTGAAGCTTTCTTT. Its protein product is CASSSDRGNTEAFF.

The chain combines TRBV7-2 with TRBJ1-5; D possibly corresponds to TRBD1 (6 bases). The CDR3 has 13 amino acids. Germline-derived CDR1 and CDR2 are SGHTA and FQGNSA. Trimming stripped 2 bases from V and 8 bases from J, with 10 bases between. The CDR3: CASSLQGSEPQHF. The CDR3 nucleotides read TGTGCCAGCAGCTTACAGGGGAGTGAGCCCCAGCATTTT.

The chain employs TRBV27 and TRBJ2-2; 10 nucleotides line up with TRBD2. Germline trimming cut 8 bases from V and 5 bases from J; bases unmatched to any gene: 8. The CDR3 spans 15 residues. Germline V gene data show CDR1 as MNHEY and CDR2 as SMNVEV (reference sequence). In DNA, the CDR3 is TGTGCCAGCCATAGAGCGGGAGGGAGGACCGGGGAGCTGTTTTTT. The encoded protein is CASHRAGGRTGELFF.

The chain uses TRBV2 and TRBJ2-3; 8 bases are shared with TRBD2. There are 15 residues in the CDR3. The trim removed 5 bases at V and 3 bases at J, leaving 7 bases unmatched. Germline assignment: CDR1 SNHLY and CDR2 FYNNEI. The CDR3 protein is CASSPAGLETDTQYF. Written as DNA, the CDR3 is TGTGCCAGCAGTCCTGCGGGACTAGAAACAGATACGCAGTATTTT.

The CDR3 protein is CASSDQVQETQYF. The CDR3 DNA follows: TGTGCCAGCAGTGATCAAGTACAAGAGACCCAGTACTTC. The rearrangement links TRBV2 to TRBJ2-5; D is unclear. The V gene's germline CDR1 is SNHLY and CDR2 FYNNEI. CDR3 length: 13 amino acids. Trimming cost V 3 bases and J 2 bases, with 7 bases left between them.

The CDR3 reads CASSFSRGETKTYNEQFF. CDR3 sequence (DNA): TGTGCCAGCAGCTTCAGCAGAGGCGAAACCAAAACCTACAATGAGCAGTTCTTC. This chain joins TRBV7-2 and TRBJ2-1; D is undetermined. Germline assignment: CDR1 SGHTA and CDR2 FQGNSA. The CDR3 loop spans 18 amino acids. Trimming shortened V by 3 bases and J by 2 bases, and 20 bases separated the two germline ends.

This chain uses TRBV5-4 with TRBJ2-1, with 11 nucleotides matching TRBD2. The germline gives CDR1 SGHNT, CDR2 YYREEE (reference sequence). CDR3 length: 17 residues. V lost 0 bases to trimming and J lost 6 bases; unmatched junction nucleotides: 8. The CDR3: CASSLAPLAGGRNEQFF. The CDR3 nucleotides are TGTGCCAGCAGCTTGGCCCCTCTAGCGGGGGGCCGCAATGAGCAGTTCTTC.